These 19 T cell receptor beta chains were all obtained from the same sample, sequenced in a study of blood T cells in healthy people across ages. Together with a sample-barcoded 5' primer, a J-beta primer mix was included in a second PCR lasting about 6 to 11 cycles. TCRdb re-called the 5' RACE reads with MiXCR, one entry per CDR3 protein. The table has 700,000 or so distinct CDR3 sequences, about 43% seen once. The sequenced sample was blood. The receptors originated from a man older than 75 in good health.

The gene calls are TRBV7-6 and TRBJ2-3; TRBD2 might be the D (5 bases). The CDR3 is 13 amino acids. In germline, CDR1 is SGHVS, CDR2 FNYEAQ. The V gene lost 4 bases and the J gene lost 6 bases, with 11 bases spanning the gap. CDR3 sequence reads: CASSSDLGDTQYF. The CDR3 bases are TGTGCCAGCAGCTCGGACTTGGGGGATACGCAGTATTTT.

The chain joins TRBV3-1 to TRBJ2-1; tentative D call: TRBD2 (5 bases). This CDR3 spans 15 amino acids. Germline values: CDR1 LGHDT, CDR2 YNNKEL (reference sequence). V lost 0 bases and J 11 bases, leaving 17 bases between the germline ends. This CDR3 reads CASSQDRRTQLQQFF. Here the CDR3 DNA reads TGTGCCAGCAGCCAAGATAGGAGGACTCAACTCCAGCAGTTCTTC.

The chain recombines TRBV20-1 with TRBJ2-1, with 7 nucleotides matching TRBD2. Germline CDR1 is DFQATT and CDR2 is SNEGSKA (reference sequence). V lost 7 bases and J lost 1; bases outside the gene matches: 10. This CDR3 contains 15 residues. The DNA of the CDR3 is TGCAGTGGCGAGGGGCGGGAGTGGTCCTACAATGAGCAGTTCTTC. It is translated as CSGEGREWSYNEQFF.

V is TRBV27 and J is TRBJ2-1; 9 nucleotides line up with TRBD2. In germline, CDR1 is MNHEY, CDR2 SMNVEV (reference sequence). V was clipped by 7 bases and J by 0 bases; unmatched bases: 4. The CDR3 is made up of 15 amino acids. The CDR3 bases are TGTGCCAGCACCGATAGCGGGAGCTCCTACAATGAGCAGTTCTTC. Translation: CASTDSGSSYNEQFF.

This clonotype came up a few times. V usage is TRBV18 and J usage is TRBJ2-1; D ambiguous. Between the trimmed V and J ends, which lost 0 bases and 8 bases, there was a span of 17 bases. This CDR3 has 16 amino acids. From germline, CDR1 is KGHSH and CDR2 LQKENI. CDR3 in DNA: TGTGCCAGCTCACCACCGGGATCGCGACCTGGCGATGAGCAGTTCTTC. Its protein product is CASSPPGSRPGDEQFF.

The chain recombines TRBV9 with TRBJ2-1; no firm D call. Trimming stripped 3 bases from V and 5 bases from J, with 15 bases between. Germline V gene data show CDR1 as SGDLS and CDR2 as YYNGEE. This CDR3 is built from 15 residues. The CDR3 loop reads CASSAAISVDNEQFF. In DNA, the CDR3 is TGTGCCAGCAGCGCAGCTATCAGTGTGGACAATGAGCAGTTCTTC.

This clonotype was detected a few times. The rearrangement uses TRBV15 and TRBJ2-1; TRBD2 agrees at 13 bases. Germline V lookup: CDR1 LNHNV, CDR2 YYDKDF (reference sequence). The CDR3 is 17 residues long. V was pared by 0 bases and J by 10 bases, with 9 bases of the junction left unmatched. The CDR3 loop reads CATSRDPGLAGSGEQFF. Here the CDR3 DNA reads TGTGCCACCAGCAGAGATCCGGGACTAGCGGGATCGGGGGAGCAGTTCTTC. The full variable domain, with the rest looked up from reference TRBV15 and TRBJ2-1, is DAMVIQNPRYQVTQFGKPVTLSCSQTLNHNVMYWYQQKSSQAPKLLFHYYDKDFNNEADTPDNFQSRRPNTSFCFLDIRSPGLGDTAMYLCATSRDPGLAGSGEQFFGPGTRLTVL.

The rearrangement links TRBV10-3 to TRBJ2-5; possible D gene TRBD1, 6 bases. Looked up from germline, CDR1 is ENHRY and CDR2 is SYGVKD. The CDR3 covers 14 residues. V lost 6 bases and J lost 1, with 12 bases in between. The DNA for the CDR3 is TGTGCCATCAGGGCTGCAGGGGCCCAAGAGACCCAGTACTTC. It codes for CAIRAAGAQETQYF.

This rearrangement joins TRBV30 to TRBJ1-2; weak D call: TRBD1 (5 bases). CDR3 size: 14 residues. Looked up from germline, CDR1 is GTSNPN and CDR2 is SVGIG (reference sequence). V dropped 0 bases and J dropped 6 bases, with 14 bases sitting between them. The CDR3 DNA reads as TGTGCCTGGAGTGTTGGCAGGGACCTGCATGGCTACACCTTC. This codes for CAWSVGRDLHGYTF. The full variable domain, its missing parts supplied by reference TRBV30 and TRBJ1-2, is SQTIHQWPATLVQPVGSPLSLECTVEGTSNPNLYWYRQAAGRGLQLLFYSVGIGQISSEVPQNLSASRPQDRQFILSSKKLLLSDSGFYLCAWSVGRDLHGYTFGSGTRLTVV.

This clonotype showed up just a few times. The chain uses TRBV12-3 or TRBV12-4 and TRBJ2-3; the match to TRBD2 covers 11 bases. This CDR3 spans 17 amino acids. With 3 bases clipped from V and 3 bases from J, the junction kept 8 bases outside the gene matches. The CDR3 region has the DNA TGTGCCAGCAGTTTGTGGTTAGCGGGAGGGGTGACAGATACGCAGTATTTT. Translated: CASSLWLAGGVTDTQYF.

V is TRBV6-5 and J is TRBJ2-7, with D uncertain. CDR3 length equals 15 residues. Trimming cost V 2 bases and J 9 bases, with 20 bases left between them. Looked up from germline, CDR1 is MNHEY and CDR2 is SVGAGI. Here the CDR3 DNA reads TGTGCCAGCAGTTACGGCGACCCTAAGACCTCGGGGCAGTACTTC. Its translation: CASSYGDPKTSGQYF.

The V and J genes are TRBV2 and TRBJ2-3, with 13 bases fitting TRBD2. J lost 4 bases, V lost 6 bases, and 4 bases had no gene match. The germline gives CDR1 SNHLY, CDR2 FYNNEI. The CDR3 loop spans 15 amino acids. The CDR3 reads CASRTGLAGADTQYF. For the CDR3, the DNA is TGTGCCAGCAGGACCGGACTAGCGGGAGCAGATACGCAGTATTTT.

The CDR3 loop reads CASSQVDRRSSPLHF. The CDR3, as DNA: TGTGCCAGCAGCCAAGTCGACAGGAGGAGTTCACCCCTCCACTTT. V gene TRBV3-1 combines with J gene TRBJ1-6; maybe TRBD1 (6 bases). CDR1 is LGHDT and CDR2 is YNNKEL in the germline V gene (reference sequence). CDR3 size: 15 residues. The ends were cut back, 1 base at V and 9 bases at J, with 13 bases in the middle.

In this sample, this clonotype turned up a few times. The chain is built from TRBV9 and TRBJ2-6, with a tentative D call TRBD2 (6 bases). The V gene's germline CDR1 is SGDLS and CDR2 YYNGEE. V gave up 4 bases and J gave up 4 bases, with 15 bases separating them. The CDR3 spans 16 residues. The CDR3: CASSPMTGAGANVLTF. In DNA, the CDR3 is TGTGCCAGCAGCCCCATGACGGGAGCGGGGGCCAACGTCCTGACTTTC.

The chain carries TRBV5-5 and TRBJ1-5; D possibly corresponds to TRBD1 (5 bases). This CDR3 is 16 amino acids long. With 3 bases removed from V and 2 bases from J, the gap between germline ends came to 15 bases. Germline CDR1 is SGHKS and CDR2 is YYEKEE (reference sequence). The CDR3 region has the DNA TGTGCCAGCAGCTATCGGACCGGGGCGGGCAATCAGCCCCAGCATTTT. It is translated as CASSYRTGAGNQPQHF.

This CDR3 is CASSKLAVSYEQYF. In nucleotides, the CDR3 is TGTGCCAGCAGTAAGCTAGCGGTTTCCTACGAGCAGTACTTC. J is TRBJ2-7 and V is TRBV5-5; 7 bases align to TRBD2. The V segment lost 5 bases and the J segment 1 base; nucleotides outside the gene matches: 6. CDR3 length: 14 residues. Germline V gene data show CDR1 as SGHKS and CDR2 as YYEKEE (reference sequence).

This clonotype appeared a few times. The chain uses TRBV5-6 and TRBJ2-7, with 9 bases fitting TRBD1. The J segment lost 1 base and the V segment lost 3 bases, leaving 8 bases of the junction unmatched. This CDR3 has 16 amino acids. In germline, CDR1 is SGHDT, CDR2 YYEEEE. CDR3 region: CASSSTAGQGSYEQYF. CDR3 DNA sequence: TGTGCCAGCAGCTCGACGGCGGGACAGGGATCCTACGAGCAGTACTTC.

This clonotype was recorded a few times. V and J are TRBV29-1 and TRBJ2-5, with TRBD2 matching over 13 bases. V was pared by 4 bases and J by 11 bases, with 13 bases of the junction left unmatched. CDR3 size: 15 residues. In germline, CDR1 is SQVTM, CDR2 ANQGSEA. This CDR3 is CSVARLAGGENEQYF. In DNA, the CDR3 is TGCAGCGTTGCCAGACTAGCGGGAGGAGAGAATGAGCAGTACTTC.

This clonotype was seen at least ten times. In DNA form, the CDR3 reads TGTGCCAGCAGGGCTAGCGGGGGCGCCTACGAGCAGTACTTC. It translates to CASRASGGAYEQYF. The chain employs TRBV7-9 and TRBJ2-7; TRBD2 agrees at 10 bases. The CDR3 is 14 amino acids. Germline CDR1 reads SEHNR; CDR2 reads FQNEAQ (reference sequence). V trimming: 6 bases; J trimming: 2 bases; junction bases outside the gene matches: 4.